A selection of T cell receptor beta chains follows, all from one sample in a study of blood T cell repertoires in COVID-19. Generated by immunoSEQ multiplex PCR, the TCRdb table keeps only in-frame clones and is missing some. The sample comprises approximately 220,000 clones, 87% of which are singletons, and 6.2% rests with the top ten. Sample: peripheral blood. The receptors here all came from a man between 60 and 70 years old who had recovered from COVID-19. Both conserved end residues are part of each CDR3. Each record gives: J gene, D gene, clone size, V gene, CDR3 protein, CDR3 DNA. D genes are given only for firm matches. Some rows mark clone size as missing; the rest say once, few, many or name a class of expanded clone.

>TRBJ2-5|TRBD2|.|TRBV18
CASSPPSGGPQYF
TGTGCCAGCTCACCACCTAGCGGGGGACCCCAGTACTTC
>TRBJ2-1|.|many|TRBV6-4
CASSDSDSNEQFF
TGTGCCAGCAGTGACTCGGACAGCAATGAGCAGTTCTTC
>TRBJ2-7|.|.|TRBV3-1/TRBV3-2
CASSQDTSASSYEQYF
TGTGCCAGCAGCCAAGATACCAGCGCGAGCTCCTACGAGCAGTACTTC
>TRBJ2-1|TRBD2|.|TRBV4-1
CASSQEGGAGGLYNEQFF
TGCGCCAGCAGCCAAGAAGGCGGCGCGGGGGGACTCTACAATGAGCAGTTCTTC
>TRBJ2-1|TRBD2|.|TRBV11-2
CASSLGQRESYNEQFF
TGTGCCAGCAGCTTAGGTCAGCGGGAGTCCTACAATGAGCAGTTCTTC
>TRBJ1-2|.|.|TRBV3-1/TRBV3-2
CASSPIRGASGYTF
TGTGCCAGCAGCCCCATCCGGGGAGCTAGTGGCTACACCTTC
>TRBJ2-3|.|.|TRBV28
CASSVPEGTQYF
TGTGCCAGCAGTGTCCCGGAGGGGACGCAGTATTTT
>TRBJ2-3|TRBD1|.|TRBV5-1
CASSPGTGFLDTQYF
TGCGCCAGCAGCCCGGGGACAGGGTTCCTAGATACGCAGTATTTT
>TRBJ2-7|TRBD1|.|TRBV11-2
CASSLTGDRTGREQYF
TGTGCCAGCAGCTTAACCGGGGACAGGACCGGCCGCGAGCAGTACTTC
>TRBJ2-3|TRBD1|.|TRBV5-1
CASSLWTGPDTQYF
TGCGCCAGCAGCTTGTGGACAGGGCCAGATACGCAGTATTTT
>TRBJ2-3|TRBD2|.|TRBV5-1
CASSPPTSGGTDTQYF
TGCGCCAGCAGCCCCCCGACTAGCGGGGGCACAGATACGCAGTATTTT
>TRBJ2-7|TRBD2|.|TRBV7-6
CASSLAVSGRDEQYF
TGTGCCAGCAGCTTAGCGGTTAGCGGGAGGGACGAGCAGTACTTC
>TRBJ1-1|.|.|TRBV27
CASSFGGLLNTEAFF
TGTGCCAGCAGTTTCGGCGGATTACTGAACACTGAAGCTTTCTTT
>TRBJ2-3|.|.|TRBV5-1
CASSLSADTQYF
TGCGCCAGCAGCTTGTCAGCGGATACGCAGTATTTT
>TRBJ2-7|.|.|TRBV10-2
CASSHSGGHSYEQYF
TGCGCCAGCAGTCATAGCGGAGGGCACTCCTACGAGCAGTACTTC
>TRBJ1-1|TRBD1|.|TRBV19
CASSMGQMNTEAFF
TGTGCCAGTAGTATGGGACAGATGAACACTGAAGCTTTCTTT
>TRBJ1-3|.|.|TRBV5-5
CASSLEGVGLMIGRNTIYF
TGTGCCAGCAGCTTGGAGGGAGTGGGACTCATGATCGGCCGAAACACCATATATTTT
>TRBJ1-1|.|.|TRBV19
CASCYGQGPTEAFF
TGTGCCAGCTGTTATGGGCAGGGGCCGACTGAAGCTTTCTTT
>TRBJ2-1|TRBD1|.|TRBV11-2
CASSLVGTANNEQFF
TGTGCCAGCAGCTTAGTAGGGACAGCCAACAATGAGCAGTTCTTC
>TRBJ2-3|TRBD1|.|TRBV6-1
CASSEAGTGGPDTQYF
TGTGCCAGCAGTGAAGCCGGGACAGGGGGCCCAGATACGCAGTATTTT
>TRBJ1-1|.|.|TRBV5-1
CASSLAPGYGTEAFF
TGCGCCAGCAGCTTGGCCCCGGGATATGGCACTGAAGCTTTCTTT
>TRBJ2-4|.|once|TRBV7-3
CASSPSGLGIQYF
TGTGCCAGCAGCCCCTCAGGGCTCGGCATTCAGTACTTC
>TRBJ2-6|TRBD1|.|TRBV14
CASSYIPGQAYSSGANVLTF
TGTGCCAGCAGCTATATTCCGGGACAGGCATATAGCTCTGGGGCCAACGTCCTGACTTTC
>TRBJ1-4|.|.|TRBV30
CAWSVRDRNNEKLFF
TGTGCCTGGAGTGTACGAGACAGGAATAATGAAAAACTGTTTTTT
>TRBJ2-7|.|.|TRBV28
CASSSEKGGRYEQYF
TGTGCCAGCAGTTCCGAAAAAGGGGGTCGCTACGAGCAGTACTTC
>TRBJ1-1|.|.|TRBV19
CASSTQGTEAFF
TGTGCCAGTAGCACACAGGGCACTGAAGCTTTCTTT
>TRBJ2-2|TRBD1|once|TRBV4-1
CASSQAGTASNTGELFF
TGCGCCAGCAGCCAAGCCGGGACAGCCTCCAACACCGGGGAGCTGTTTTTT
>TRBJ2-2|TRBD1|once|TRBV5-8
CATSTQGASTGELFF
TGTGCCACCTCTACCCAGGGGGCGTCCACCGGGGAGCTGTTTTTT
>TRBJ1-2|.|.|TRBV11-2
CASSLDIIKGGYTF
TGTGCCAGCAGCTTAGACATAATCAAGGGGGGCTACACCTTC
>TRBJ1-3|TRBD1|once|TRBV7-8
CASSSRQGRDTIYF
TGTGCCAGCAGCTCGAGACAGGGACGGGACACCATATATTTT
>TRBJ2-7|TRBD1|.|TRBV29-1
CSVNGQGVTNEQYF
TGCAGCGTCAATGGACAGGGAGTCACCAACGAGCAGTACTTC
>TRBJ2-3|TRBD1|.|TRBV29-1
CSVEAGTGVEGTQYF
TGCAGCGTTGAAGCCGGGACAGGGGTTGAAGGTACGCAGTATTTT
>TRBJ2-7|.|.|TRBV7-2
CASSLSAGAVHEQYF
TGTGCCAGCAGCTTATCTGCAGGGGCAGTCCACGAGCAGTACTTC
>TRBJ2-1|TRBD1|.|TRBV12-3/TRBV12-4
CASSSGQSNEQFF
TGTGCCAGCAGTTCGGGACAGTCGAATGAGCAGTTCTTC
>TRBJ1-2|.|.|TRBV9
CASSVGIAENYGYTF
TGTGCCAGCAGCGTAGGTATCGCAGAAAACTATGGCTACACCTTC
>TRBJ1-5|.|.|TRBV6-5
CASTGDSNQPQHF
TGTGCCAGCACGGGTGATAGCAATCAGCCCCAGCATTTT
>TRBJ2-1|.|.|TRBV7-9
CASSLAGAPHEQFF
TGTGCCAGCAGCTTAGCAGGGGCCCCACATGAGCAGTTCTTC
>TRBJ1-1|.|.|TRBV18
CASSPPNRVGPNTEAFF
TGTGCCAGCTCACCCCCGAACAGGGTAGGGCCGAACACTGAAGCTTTCTTT
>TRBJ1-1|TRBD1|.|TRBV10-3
CAIRYKQGWNTEAFF
TGTGCCATCAGGTACAAACAGGGGTGGAACACTGAAGCTTTCTTT
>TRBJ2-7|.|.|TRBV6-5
CASRRDIAYEQYF
TGTGCCAGCAGGAGGGACATCGCATACGAGCAGTACTTC
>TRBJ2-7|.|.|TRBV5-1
CASSLVQVGYEQYF
TGCGCCAGCAGCTTGGTACAGGTAGGCTACGAGCAGTACTTC
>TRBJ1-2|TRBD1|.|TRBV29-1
CSVDRGDGYTF
TGCAGCGTCGACAGGGGAGATGGCTACACCTTC
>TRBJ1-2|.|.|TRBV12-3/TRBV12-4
CASSQGGYGYTF
TGTGCCAGCAGTCAGGGAGGCTATGGCTACACCTTC